Below are 15 T cell receptor beta chains sequenced from a single sample in a study of cytomegalovirus exposure and HLA in healthy donors. PCR amplification relied on 60 Vbeta primers (plus 13 Jbeta primers). The method was immunoSEQ multiplex PCR; TCRdb's version includes in-frame clones alone and lacks a portion of them. The sample has about 110,000 clones; around 75% are singletons. Sequencing was done on a sample of PBMCs. The receptors originated from a male donor in good health and CMV-seropositive.

The chain recombines TRBV7-3 with TRBJ2-3, with 10 bases fitting TRBD2. V was pared by 5 bases and J by 5 bases, with 7 bases of the junction left unmatched. This CDR3 has 15 residues. CDR1 SGHTA and CDR2 FQGTGA come from the germline V gene. CDR3 region: CASSRGTSVGDTQYF. Here the CDR3 DNA reads TGTGCCAGCAGCCGGGGGACTAGCGTTGGAGATACGCAGTATTTT.

This sequence joins TRBV10-3 and TRBJ1-2, with 7 bases identical to TRBD1. The CDR3 spans 15 residues. Germline V lookup: CDR1 ENHRY, CDR2 SYGVKD. V shed 3 bases, J shed 8 bases, and the junction held 12 bases outside the gene matches. The CDR3 protein is CAISDPNRQGGGYTF. The CDR3 DNA is TGTGCCATCAGTGACCCGAATCGACAGGGCGGCGGCTACACCTTC.

J is TRBJ2-7 and V is TRBV6-1; 8 bases map to TRBD1. This CDR3 region has 15 residues. Germline trimming cut 8 bases from V and 0 bases from J; bases unmatched to any gene: 9. The germline gives CDR1 MNHNS, CDR2 SASEGT. The CDR3 coding sequence is TGTGCCAGCGGGCGCAGTGGACAGGGCTCCTACGAGCAGTACTTC. This gives the protein CASGRSGQGSYEQYF.

This clone was counted a few times. The chain links TRBV7-2 to TRBJ1-5; 8 bases match TRBD1. Germline V gene data show CDR1 as SGHTA and CDR2 as FQGNSA. Trimming at V came to 5 bases and at J to 5 bases, leaving 2 bases not matched to a gene. There are 13 residues in the CDR3. The CDR3 protein is CASSTDRDQPQHF. The CDR3 nucleotides are TGTGCCAGCAGCACGGACAGGGATCAGCCCCAGCATTTT.

The chain couples TRBV20-1 to TRBJ2-7, with a possible D match to TRBD1 (6 bases). The CDR3 contains 10 residues. The ends were cut back, 4 bases at V and 9 bases at J, with 10 bases in the middle. The germline CDR1 and CDR2 sequences are DFQATT and SNEGSKA (reference sequence). This chain's CDR3 is CSANRDRQYF. Here the CDR3 DNA reads TGCAGTGCTAACAGGGATCGGCAGTACTTC.

V is TRBV5-1 and J is TRBJ2-1; 9 bases agree with TRBD2. This CDR3 is built from 15 residues. Germline lookup yields CDR1 SGHRS and CDR2 YFSETQ. With 5 bases clipped from V and 6 bases from J, the junction kept 9 bases outside the gene matches. The CDR3 DNA sequence: TGCGCCAGCAGATTCTCAGCGGGAGGTTCCAATGAGCAGTTCTTC. Protein sequence: CASRFSAGGSNEQFF.

J is TRBJ1-2 and V is TRBV7-9; no definite D call. Germline V gene sequence: CDR1 SEHNR, CDR2 FQNEAQ (reference sequence). The CDR3 extends over 15 amino acids. V lost 3 bases and J lost 7, with 18 bases in between. CDR3 in amino acids: CASSFSGNRIRGYTF. DNA of the CDR3: TGTGCCAGCAGCTTCTCGGGTAATAGGATCCGTGGCTACACCTTC.

The chain employs TRBV10-1 and TRBJ2-3; weak D call: TRBD2 (6 bases). This CDR3 contains 16 residues. V was trimmed by 6 bases and J by 0 bases, leaving 16 bases between them. Germline-derived CDR1 and CDR2 are WNHNN and SYGVQD (reference sequence). The CDR3: CASRLRESTSTDTQYF. The CDR3 DNA reads as TGCGCCAGCAGGCTCCGGGAGTCTACTAGCACAGATACGCAGTATTTT.

V usage is TRBV19 and J usage is TRBJ2-1; 8 bases line up with TRBD1. The length of the CDR3 is 16 residues. Germline V CDR1 and CDR2: LNHDA, SQIVND (reference sequence). V gave up 3 bases and J gave up 3 bases; unmatched junction bases: 7. The CDR3 is CASSIRDRQHYNEQFF. The CDR3 DNA is TGTGCCAGTAGTATCCGGGACAGGCAACACTACAATGAGCAGTTCTTC.

The V and J genes are TRBV11-3 and TRBJ2-1, with 8 bases fitting TRBD1. Looked up from germline, CDR1 is SGHNT and CDR2 is YENEEA. The CDR3 covers 15 residues. V trimming: 5 bases; J trimming: 6 bases; junction bases outside the gene matches: 9. The CDR3 is CASSPGQGEGNEQFF. CDR3 sequence (DNA): TGTGCCAGCAGCCCAGGACAGGGTGAGGGCAATGAGCAGTTCTTC.

The chain joins TRBV5-1 to TRBJ2-5; D might be TRBD2 (6 bases). The CDR3 has 13 amino acids. Germline V gene lookup returns CDR1 SGHRS and CDR2 YFSETQ. V was cut by 1 base and J by 7 bases, with 11 bases left in between. DNA of the CDR3: TGCGCCAGCAGCTTGTGGCAGGGAGGGACCCAGTACTTC. It specifies CASSLWQGGTQYF.

This clone was recorded once. This chain joins TRBV14 and TRBJ2-7; tentative D call: TRBD1 (8 bases). The CDR3 has 15 residues. Germline V gives CDR1 SGHDN, CDR2 FVKESK. The V gene lost 5 bases and the J gene lost 5 bases, with 19 bases spanning the gap. CDR3 sequence reads: CASSSQGGRVNEQYF. In DNA, the CDR3 is TGTGCCAGCAGCTCACAGGGGGGGAGGGTGAACGAGCAGTACTTC.

This chain links TRBV30 with TRBJ2-5; D perhaps matches TRBD1 (6 bases). The CDR3 loop spans 13 amino acids. Germline values: CDR1 GTSNPN, CDR2 SVGIG (reference sequence). V gave up 5 bases and J gave up 1 base, with 11 bases separating them. Here the CDR3 reads CAWDRFVQETQYF. The CDR3 DNA sequence: TGTGCCTGGGACAGGTTTGTCCAAGAGACCCAGTACTTC. Full variable domain (rest looked up from reference TRBV30 and TRBJ2-5): SQTIHQWPATLVQPVGSPLSLECTVEGTSNPNLYWYRQAAGRGLQLLFYSVGIGQISSEVPQNLSASRPQDRQFILSSKKLLLSDSGFYLCAWDRFVQETQYFGPGTRLLVL.

This clone was recorded once. This chain uses TRBV29-1 with TRBJ2-2, with TRBD1 identical over 7 bases. The V and J ends lost 7 bases and 6 bases, in that order; junction bases with no gene match: 8. This CDR3 contains 13 residues. Per the germline V gene, CDR1 is SQVTM and CDR2 is ANQGSEA. The CDR3 sequence is CSAKDRAAGELFF. CDR3 nucleotide sequence: TGCAGCGCCAAAGACAGGGCTGCCGGGGAGCTGTTTTTT.

The V gene is TRBV13, the J gene TRBJ2-7, with D maybe TRBD2 (5 bases). Germline-derived CDR1 and CDR2 are PRHDT and FYEKMQ (reference sequence). CDR3 length equals 14 residues. The germline V and J ends were trimmed by 5 bases and 2 bases, with 13 bases remaining between them. The CDR3 is CASSPRDWAYEQYF. The DNA for the CDR3 is TGTGCCAGCAGCCCGAGGGATTGGGCCTACGAGCAGTACTTC.